This TCR beta chain appears in the sequencing data of a study of cytomegalovirus exposure and HLA in healthy donors. Of note for this clone: The antigen is undetermined.

Looked up from germline, CDR1 is SGHRS and CDR2 is YFSETQ. The CDR3 contains 15 residues. The ends lost 2 bases at V and 6 bases at J; junction bases unmatched: 7. Amplification used 60 Vbeta primers and 13 Jbeta primers. The table came from immunoSEQ multiplex PCR; TCRdb's copy has only in-frame clones and leaves some out. This table has approximately 160,000 clones, approximately 72% appearing once. General study findings and limits: According to the study, approximately 150 TCR beta chains were cytomegalovirus-associated. Specificity for CMV antigens was confirmed in vitro for three of the CMV-associated chains.

The source of this sequence is a man in his forties or fifties in good health and CMV-seronegative. Sequenced: PBMCs. This chain uses TRBV5-1 with TRBJ2-1, with TRBD2 matching 8 bases. The CDR3 region is CASSLDSGGSNEQFF. CDR3 nucleotide sequence: TGCGCCAGCAGCTTAGACAGCGGGGGTAGCAATGAGCAGTTCTTC.